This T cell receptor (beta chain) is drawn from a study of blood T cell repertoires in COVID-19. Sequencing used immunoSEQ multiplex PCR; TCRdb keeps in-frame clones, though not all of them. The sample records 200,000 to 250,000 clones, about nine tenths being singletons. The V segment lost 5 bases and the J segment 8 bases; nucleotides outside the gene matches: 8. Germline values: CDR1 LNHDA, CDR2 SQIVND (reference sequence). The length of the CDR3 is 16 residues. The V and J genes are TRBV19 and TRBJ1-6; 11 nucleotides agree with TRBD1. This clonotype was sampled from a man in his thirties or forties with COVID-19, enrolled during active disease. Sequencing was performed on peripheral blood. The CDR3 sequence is CASSPRTGGSYSPLHF. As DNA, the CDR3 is TGTGCCAGTAGTCCCCGGACAGGGGGCTCTTATTCACCCCTCCACTTT.